This T cell receptor beta chain was found in a study of PD-1 blockade in classical Hodgkin lymphoma. This CDR3 is 15 amino acids long. Germline CDR1 reads MNHEY; CDR2 reads SVGAGI. V was pared by 6 bases and J by 0 bases, with 11 bases between. The time point was: cycle 4 day 1 (C4D1), after less than seven weeks of nivolumab. In every patient, relapse followed autologous stem cell transplantation, while exposure to brentuximab vedotin differed. Researchers used magnetic negative selection to pull out pure CD4+ T cells from thawed PBMCs. Complete response, partial response or progressive disease constituted the best response categories observed. General observations from the study: Newly diagnosed patients reportedly trailed healthy donors in baseline TCR diversity. By C4D1 there was a significant rise in CD4+ TCR diversity but not in CD8+ TCR diversity.

Assay: immunoSEQ multiplex PCR; the TCRdb copy retains only in-frame clones and omits some. The sample has more than 10,000 clones; roughly 90% are singletons. On this clone: Its antigen remains unknown.

This sequence originates from a human donor with classical Hodgkin lymphoma. The specimen was CD4+ T cells from blood, collected before the fourth cycle of nivolumab. This chain uses TRBV6-5 with TRBJ1-4; D is perhaps TRBD1 (5 bases). CDR3 sequence reads: CASRGTFATNEKLFF. The CDR3, as DNA: TGTGCCAGCAGGGGGACCTTTGCAACTAATGAAAAACTGTTTTTT.